This T cell receptor beta chain was captured by sequencing in a study of quantifying T cell responses using KT2 cells. At the level of the study: RNA was reverse transcribed with TCR alpha and beta constant-region primers. The second PCR ran as a qPCR until a predetermined fluorescence threshold was reached. The study's findings and limits: Very high KT2 spike-in numbers caused saturation in KT2 sequence detection.

The cDNA 3' end received a ligated oligonucleotide with a UMI. The first PCR ran approximately 4 cycles with an equimolar RC1.1 and RC1.2 beta primer mix. TCRdb re-called the UMI-ligation and nested PCR reads with MiXCR, one entry per CDR3 protein. Among approximately 60,000 distinct CDR3 sequences listed, around 12% were seen once. KT2, a clone with a known TCR, was spiked into unfractionated PBMC. Germline loops: CDR1 SNHLY, CDR2 FYNNEI. The CDR3 totals 18 residues. With 6 bases clipped from V and 0 bases from J, the junction kept 8 bases outside the gene matches. This clonotype has more than one count but fewer than ten. Its antigen is not known.

This rearrangement joins TRBV2 to TRBJ2-3, with TRBD2 identical over 14 bases. What was sequenced was PBMCs spiked with cells of the T cell clone KT2. The receptor's source is a human donor. The CDR3 nucleotides read TGTGCCAGCAGCGATCCGGGACTAGCGGGGGTCAGCACAGATACGCAGTATTTT. Protein: CASSDPGLAGVSTDTQYF.